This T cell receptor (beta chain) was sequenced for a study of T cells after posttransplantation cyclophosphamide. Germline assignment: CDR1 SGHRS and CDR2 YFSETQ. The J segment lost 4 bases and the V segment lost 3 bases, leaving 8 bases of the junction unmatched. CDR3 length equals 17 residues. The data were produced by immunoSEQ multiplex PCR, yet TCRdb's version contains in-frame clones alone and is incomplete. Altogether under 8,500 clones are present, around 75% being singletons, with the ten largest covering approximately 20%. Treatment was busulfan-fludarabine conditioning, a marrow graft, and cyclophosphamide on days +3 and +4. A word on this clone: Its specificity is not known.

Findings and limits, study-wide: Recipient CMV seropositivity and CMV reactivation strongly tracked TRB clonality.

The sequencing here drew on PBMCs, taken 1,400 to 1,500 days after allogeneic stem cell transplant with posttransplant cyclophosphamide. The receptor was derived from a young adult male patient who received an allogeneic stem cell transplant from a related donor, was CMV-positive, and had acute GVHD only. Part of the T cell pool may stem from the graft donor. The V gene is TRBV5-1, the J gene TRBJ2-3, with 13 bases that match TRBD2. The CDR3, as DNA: TGCGCCAGCAGCTCCCGTCCGGGACTAGCGGGGCCAGATACGCAGTATTTT. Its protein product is CASSSRPGLAGPDTQYF.